Described below is a single T cell receptor beta chain sequence and its context. This entry belongs to a study of T cell changes during pregnancy in multiple sclerosis. Data came from immunoSEQ multiplex PCR; TCRdb stores just in-frame clones and leaves some out. The data contain over 80,000 clones, just over 90% of them singletons. The sample in question was peripheral blood, obtained in the second trimester of pregnancy. The clonotype originates from a female donor in good health, enrolled as a control in a pregnancy study.

The CDR3 DNA reads TGTGCCAGCAGCTTATTAAGCCCTCTCAATGAGCAGTTCTTC. Amino acid sequence: CASSLLSPLNEQFF. This chain links TRBV7-2 with TRBJ2-1; D remains unclear. Germline assignment: CDR1 SGHTA and CDR2 FQGNSA. This CDR3 has 14 amino acids. The germline V and J ends were trimmed by 2 bases and 6 bases, with 11 bases remaining between them.